The clone carrying this TCR beta chain appeared many times. Its matching antigen is unknown. The data were taken from a study of early T cells in non-severe SARS-CoV-2 infection. Overall study: Sequencing of unsorted whole blood was done on bulk RNA, leaving chains unpaired.

The TCR library protocol was used to attach unique molecular identifiers. These identifiers were attached to individual cDNA molecules. TCRdb re-called the 5' RACE reads through MiXCR, storing one row per CDR3 protein. The sample has 25,000 to 35,000 distinct CDR3 sequences; 4% to 5% are singletons. The germline V gene has CDR1 SGHNT and CDR2 YENEEA. The CDR3 has 14 amino acids. After removal of 1 base from V and 7 bases from J, the junction contained 3 bases not matched to a gene. Study results and limitations: Lookups in VDJdb leaned toward anti-spike CD8 responses and missed private and CD4 specificities.

This chain connects TRBV11-3 to TRBJ2-1; 8 bases match TRBD2. Sample: whole blood. The clonotype comes from an adult who was a healthcare worker with PCR-confirmed SARS-CoV-2 infection or an uninfected control (not recorded which). The chain's CDR3 is CASSLGGGLNEQFF. CDR3 in DNA: TGTGCCAGCAGCTTAGGCGGGGGGCTGAATGAGCAGTTCTTC.